These 13 T cell receptor beta chains originate from one sample sequenced in a study of blood T cell repertoires in COVID-19. TCRdb keeps only in-frame clones here, not all; method: immunoSEQ multiplex PCR. The table shows about 380,000 clones, with around 90% occurring only once. Sequencing used PBMCs or T cells enriched from blood (not recorded which). These receptors originate from a woman between 18 and 29 years old who had recovered from COVID-19.

This clone was counted only a few times. V usage is TRBV7-9 and J usage is TRBJ2-7; a weak D match, TRBD1 (5 bases). From germline, CDR1 is SEHNR and CDR2 FQNEAQ (reference sequence). The length of the CDR3 is 14 residues. V lost 1 base and J 5 bases, leaving 12 bases between the germline ends. Here the CDR3 DNA reads TGTGCCAGCAGCTTAGAGCAGGGTGGGCACGAGCAGTACTTC. This translates into CASSLEQGGHEQYF.

The chain combines TRBV4-1 with TRBJ2-7; 7 bases map to TRBD1. Trimming at V came to 3 bases and at J to 4 bases, leaving 12 bases not matched to a gene. CDR1 and CDR2 (germline): MGHRA, YSYEKL. The CDR3 runs 16 residues. The chain's CDR3 is CASSQVGQLSSYEQYF. CDR3 sequence (DNA): TGCGCCAGCAGCCAGGTGGGACAGTTGAGTTCTTACGAGCAGTACTTC.

The DNA for the CDR3 is TGTGCCAGCAGCTCCGGGCTAGGAGGGACAGATACGCAGTATTTT. Translating gives CASSSGLGGTDTQYF. The genes are TRBV5-8 and TRBJ2-3; a weak D match, TRBD2 (6 bases). Trimming shortened V by 3 bases and J by 3 bases, and 14 bases separated the two germline ends. There are 15 residues in the CDR3. CDR1 is SGHTS, CDR2 YDEGEE, per germline.

The chain uses TRBV28 and TRBJ1-1, with 11 bases identical to TRBD1. Germline-derived CDR1 and CDR2 are MDHEN and SYDVKM. The V gene end was trimmed by 3 bases and the J gene end by 7 bases; junction bases not matched to a gene: 7. This CDR3 comprises 15 residues. The CDR3 DNA follows: TGTGCCAGCAGTTTGCCGGGGACAGGGGGATTTGAAGCTTTCTTT. It yields the protein CASSLPGTGGFEAFF.

The gene calls are TRBV11-2 and TRBJ1-5; D remains unclear. CDR3 length: 13 amino acids. The V gene lost 2 bases and the J gene lost 0 bases, with 2 bases spanning the gap. Germline-derived CDR1 and CDR2 are SGHAT and FQNNGV. The CDR3 protein is CASSLHSNQPQHF. The CDR3 DNA reads TGTGCCAGCAGCTTACATAGCAATCAGCCCCAGCATTTT.

The CDR3 here is CASSRTGENQPQHF. Here the CDR3 DNA reads TGTGCCAGCAGCCGGACAGGGGAGAATCAGCCCCAGCATTTT. V is TRBV6-2 or TRBV6-3 and J is TRBJ1-5; 9 positions agree with TRBD1. With 6 bases clipped from V and 4 bases from J, the junction kept 4 bases outside the gene matches. Germline loops: CDR1 MNHEY, CDR2 SVGEGT. The CDR3 is made up of 14 amino acids.

The J gene is TRBJ1-5, the V gene TRBV10-3; tentatively, D is TRBD1 (5 bases). The CDR3 is 15 amino acids. Trimming stripped 3 bases from V and 3 bases from J, with 12 bases between. The germline CDR1 and CDR2 sequences are ENHRY and SYGVKD. CDR3: CAISDLDSFNQPQHF. The CDR3 DNA follows: TGTGCCATCAGTGATCTCGACAGCTTCAATCAGCCCCAGCATTTT.

This clone has just one count. V gene TRBV3-1 (or the pseudogene TRBV3-2) combines with J gene TRBJ2-2, with D possibly being TRBD1 (6 bases). Trimming left V 4 bases short and J 2 bases short, with 14 bases between. The CDR3 contains 16 residues. CDR1 is LGHDT and CDR2 is YNNKEL in the germline V gene (reference sequence). CDR3 nucleotide sequence: TGTGCCAGCAGCCCTCCCCAGGGGTCTAACACCGGGGAGCTGTTTTTT. Its protein product is CASSPPQGSNTGELFF.

This clone appeared once. The chain joins TRBV11-2 to TRBJ1-1, with TRBD1 matching over 9 bases. Per the germline V gene, CDR1 is SGHAT and CDR2 is FQNNGV. The CDR3 spans 15 residues. With V trimmed by 5 bases and J by 5 bases, 9 bases remained unmatched. Here the CDR3 reads CASSPTGGSSTEAFF. The CDR3 DNA is TGTGCCAGCAGCCCCACAGGGGGCTCCTCGACTGAAGCTTTCTTT.

The rearrangement joins TRBV14 to TRBJ1-4; D is uncertain. Germline CDR1 and CDR2: SGHDN and FVKESK. Trimming left V 2 bases short and J 5 bases short, with 9 bases between. The CDR3 extends over 14 amino acids. CDR3 region: CASSQNTRNEKLFF. The CDR3 region has the DNA TGTGCCAGCAGCCAAAACACCCGAAATGAAAAACTGTTTTTT.

The CDR3 nucleotides read TGCGCCAGCAGCTTGGACCTTTCAGGACAGGGGGCGGCCGAGGACTATGGCTACACCTTC. This translates into CASSLDLSGQGAAEDYGYTF. The chain has TRBV5-1 and TRBJ1-2, with TRBD1 matching 11 bases. Germline CDR1 SGHRS, CDR2 YFSETQ. There are 20 residues in the CDR3. Losses at the gene ends were 0 bases for V and 3 bases for J; bases not matched to a gene: 16.

The J gene is TRBJ1-5, the V gene TRBV15, with TRBD1 matching 7 bases. After removal of 4 bases from V and 5 bases from J, the junction contained 11 bases not matched to a gene. Germline values: CDR1 LNHNV, CDR2 YYDKDF (reference sequence). This CDR3 region has 16 residues. CDR3 sequence reads: CATSTRQGRQYQPQHF. DNA of the CDR3: TGTGCCACCAGCACTAGACAGGGTCGCCAGTATCAGCCCCAGCATTTT.

This clone came up once. The chain combines TRBV11-2 with TRBJ2-1; D is perhaps TRBD2 (6 bases). CDR3 length equals 17 residues. Between the trimmed V and J ends, which lost 1 base and 0 bases, there was a span of 13 bases. Germline CDR1 SGHAT, CDR2 FQNNGV. CDR3 nucleotide sequence: TGTGCCAGCAGCTTAGCATGGGCGGGGCCCTCCTACAATGAGCAGTTCTTC. This encodes CASSLAWAGPSYNEQFF.